The text below deals with one T cell receptor (beta chain). Germline V lookup: CDR1 SEHNR, CDR2 FQNEAQ (reference sequence). The CDR3 loop spans 14 amino acids. Unmatched junction bases numbered 7, after V lost 5 bases and J lost 11 bases. These data originate in a study of blood T cells in healthy people across ages. About the research overall: Using template switching, researchers captured about one barcoded beta molecule for each two T cells.

The use of a sample-barcoded 5' primer and a J-beta primer mix characterized a second PCR of roughly 6 to 11 cycles. Each sample provided no less than 2.5 million CDR3-containing paired-end reads. TCRdb redid the calling of the 5' RACE reads with MiXCR, one entry per CDR3 protein. The sample has approximately 1.5 million distinct CDR3 sequences, about 32% seen once. Sequencing used blood. The chain employs TRBV7-9 and TRBJ2-1; 12 bases fit TRBD2. The receptor's source is a woman aged 25-40 years in good health. Written as DNA, the CDR3 is TGTGCCAGCAGCGAGACACTAGCGGGGGGCCAGCAGTTCTTC. This codes for CASSETLAGGQQFF. The full variable domain, its missing parts supplied by reference TRBV7-9 and TRBJ2-1, is DTGVSQNPRHKITKRGQNVTFRCDPISEHNRLYWYRQTLGQGPEFLTYFQNEAQLEKSRLLSDRFSAERPKGSFSTLEIQRTEQGDSAMYLCASSETLAGGQQFFGPGTRLTVL.